This T cell receptor (beta chain) came from a study of T cell changes during pregnancy in multiple sclerosis. The CDR3 runs 15 residues. V lost 2 bases, J lost 4 bases, and 12 bases lay in between. Per germline, CDR1 SGHTA and CDR2 FQGTGA. This table comes from immunoSEQ multiplex PCR, and its TCRdb copy is limited to in-frame clones, with some not included. The table records about 62,000 clones, 92% of them present only once. This clonotype was obtained from a female donor in good health, enrolled as a control in a pregnancy study. This material consisted of peripheral blood, taken in the second trimester of pregnancy. The J gene is TRBJ2-1, the V gene TRBV7-3, with a weak D call TRBD2 (6 bases). Written as DNA, the CDR3 is TGTGCCAGCAGCTTAGCGGGACGGATTTACAATGAGCAGTTCTTC. This translates into CASSLAGRIYNEQFF.